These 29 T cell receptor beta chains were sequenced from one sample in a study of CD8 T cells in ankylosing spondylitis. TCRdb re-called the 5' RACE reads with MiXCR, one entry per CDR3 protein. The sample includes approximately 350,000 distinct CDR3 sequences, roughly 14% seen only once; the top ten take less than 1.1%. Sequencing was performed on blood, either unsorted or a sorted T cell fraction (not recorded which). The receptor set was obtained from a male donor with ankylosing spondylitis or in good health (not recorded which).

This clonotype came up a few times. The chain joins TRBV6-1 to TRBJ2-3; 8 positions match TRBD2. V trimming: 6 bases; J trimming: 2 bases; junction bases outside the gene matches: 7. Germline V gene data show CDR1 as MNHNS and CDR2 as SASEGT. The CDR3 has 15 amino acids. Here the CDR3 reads CASRAAGALTDTQYF. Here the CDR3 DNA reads TGTGCCAGCAGGGCAGCGGGGGCCCTCACAGATACGCAGTATTTT.

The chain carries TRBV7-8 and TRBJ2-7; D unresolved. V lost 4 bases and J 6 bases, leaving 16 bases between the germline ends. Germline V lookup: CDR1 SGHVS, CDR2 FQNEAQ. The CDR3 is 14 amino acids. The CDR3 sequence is CASSSRSLRAEQYF. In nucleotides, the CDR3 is TGTGCCAGCAGCTCGCGGTCCCTTCGCGCCGAGCAGTACTTC. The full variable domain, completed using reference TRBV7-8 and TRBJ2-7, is GAGVSQSPRYKVAKRGQDVALRCDPISGHVSLFWYQQALGQGPEFLTYFQNEAQLDKSGLPSDRFFAERPEGSVSTLKIQRTQQEDSAVYLCASSSRSLRAEQYFGPGTRLTVT.

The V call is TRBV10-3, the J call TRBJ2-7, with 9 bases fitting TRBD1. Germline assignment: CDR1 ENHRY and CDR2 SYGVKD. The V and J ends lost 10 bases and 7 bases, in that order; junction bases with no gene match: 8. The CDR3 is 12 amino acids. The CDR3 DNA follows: TGTGCCAGCAGGACAGGGGCGGGGGAGCAGTACTTC. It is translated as CASRTGAGEQYF.

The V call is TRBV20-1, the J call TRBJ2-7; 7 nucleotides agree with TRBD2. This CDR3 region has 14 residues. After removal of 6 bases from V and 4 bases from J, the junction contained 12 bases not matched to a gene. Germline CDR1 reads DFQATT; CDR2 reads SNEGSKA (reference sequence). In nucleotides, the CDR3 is TGCAGTGCCCTCCGAGGAGCGGGATTTTACGAGCAGTACTTC. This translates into CSALRGAGFYEQYF.

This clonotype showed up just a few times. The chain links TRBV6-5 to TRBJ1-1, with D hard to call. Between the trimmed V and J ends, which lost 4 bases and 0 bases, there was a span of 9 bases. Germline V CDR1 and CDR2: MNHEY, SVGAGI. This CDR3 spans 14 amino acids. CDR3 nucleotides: TGTGCCAGCAGTTCGACGTCAGTGAACACTGAAGCTTTCTTT. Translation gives CASSSTSVNTEAFF.

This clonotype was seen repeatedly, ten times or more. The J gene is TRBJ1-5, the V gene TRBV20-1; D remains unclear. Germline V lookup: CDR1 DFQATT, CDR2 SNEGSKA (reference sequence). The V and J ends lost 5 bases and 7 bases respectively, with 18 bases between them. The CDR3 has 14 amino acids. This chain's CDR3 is CSARQGGPTQPQHF. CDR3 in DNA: TGCAGTGCTCGCCAAGGAGGCCCCACACAGCCCCAGCATTTT.

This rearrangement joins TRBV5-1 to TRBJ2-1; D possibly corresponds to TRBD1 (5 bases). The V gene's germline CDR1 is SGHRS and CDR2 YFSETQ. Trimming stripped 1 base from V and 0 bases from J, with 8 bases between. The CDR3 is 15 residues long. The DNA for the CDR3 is TGCGCCAGCAGCTTGAACCAGGGCTCCTACAATGAGCAGTTCTTC. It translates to CASSLNQGSYNEQFF.

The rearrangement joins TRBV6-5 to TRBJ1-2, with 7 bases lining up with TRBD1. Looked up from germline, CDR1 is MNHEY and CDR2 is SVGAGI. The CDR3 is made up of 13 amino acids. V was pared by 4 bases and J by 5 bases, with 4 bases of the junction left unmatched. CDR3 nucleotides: TGTGCCAGCAGTTTGACAGGGCGGTATGGCTACACCTTC. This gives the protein CASSLTGRYGYTF.

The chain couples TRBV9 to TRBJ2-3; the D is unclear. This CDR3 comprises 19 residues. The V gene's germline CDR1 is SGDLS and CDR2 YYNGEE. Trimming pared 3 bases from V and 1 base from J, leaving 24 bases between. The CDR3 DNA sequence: TGTGCCAGCAGCGAGGACGCCGGACCCACCAACACGGGCACAGATACGCAGTATTTT. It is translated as CASSEDAGPTNTGTDTQYF.

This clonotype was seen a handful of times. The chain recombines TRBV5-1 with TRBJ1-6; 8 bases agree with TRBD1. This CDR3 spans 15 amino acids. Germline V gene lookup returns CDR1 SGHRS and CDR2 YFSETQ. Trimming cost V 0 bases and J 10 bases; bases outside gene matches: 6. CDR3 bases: TGCGCCAGCAGCTTGGCCGGGACAGGCCGATCACCCCTCCACTTT. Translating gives CASSLAGTGRSPLHF.

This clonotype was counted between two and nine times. The CDR3 loop reads CASSGQGRNTEAFF. The CDR3 DNA follows: TGTGCCAGCAGTGGACAGGGTAGGAACACTGAAGCTTTCTTT. This sequence joins TRBV2 and TRBJ1-1, with 7 bases fitting TRBD1. V lost 4 bases and J lost 1; bases outside the gene matches: 3. CDR3 length: 14 residues. Germline lookup yields CDR1 SNHLY and CDR2 FYNNEI.

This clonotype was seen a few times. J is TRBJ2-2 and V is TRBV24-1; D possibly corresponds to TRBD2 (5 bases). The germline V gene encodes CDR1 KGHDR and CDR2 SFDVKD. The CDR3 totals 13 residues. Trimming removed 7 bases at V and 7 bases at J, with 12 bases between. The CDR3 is CATSGVPGGELFF. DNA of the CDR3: TGTGCCACCAGCGGGGTGCCTGGCGGGGAGCTGTTTTTT.

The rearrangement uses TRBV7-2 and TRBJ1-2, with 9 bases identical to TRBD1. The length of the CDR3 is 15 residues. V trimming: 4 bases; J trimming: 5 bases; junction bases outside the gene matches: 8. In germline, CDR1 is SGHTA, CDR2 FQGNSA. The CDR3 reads CASSSQTGGWYGYTF. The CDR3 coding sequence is TGTGCCAGCAGCTCTCAGACAGGGGGTTGGTATGGCTACACCTTC.

The CDR3 bases are TGCAGCGTTGATGGACAGGGAGGGAATACGCAGTATTTT. Translating it yields CSVDGQGGNTQYF. The V gene is TRBV29-1, the J gene TRBJ2-3, with a weak D call TRBD1 (8 bases). Germline V gene data show CDR1 as SQVTM and CDR2 as ANQGSEA. The CDR3 has 13 amino acids. The V gene lost 3 bases and the J gene lost 7 bases, with 14 bases spanning the gap.

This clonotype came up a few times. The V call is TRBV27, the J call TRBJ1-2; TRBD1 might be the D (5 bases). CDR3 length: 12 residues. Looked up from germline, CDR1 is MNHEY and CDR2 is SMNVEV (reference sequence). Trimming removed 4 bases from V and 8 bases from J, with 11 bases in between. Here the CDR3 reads CASSSAGWGYTF. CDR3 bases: TGTGCCAGCAGTTCCGCAGGGTGGGGCTACACCTTC.

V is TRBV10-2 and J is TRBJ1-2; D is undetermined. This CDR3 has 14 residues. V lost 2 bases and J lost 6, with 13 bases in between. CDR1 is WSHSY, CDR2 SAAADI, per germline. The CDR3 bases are TGCGCCAGCAGTGAGATGACCACTGGGCATGGCTACACCTTC. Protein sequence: CASSEMTTGHGYTF.

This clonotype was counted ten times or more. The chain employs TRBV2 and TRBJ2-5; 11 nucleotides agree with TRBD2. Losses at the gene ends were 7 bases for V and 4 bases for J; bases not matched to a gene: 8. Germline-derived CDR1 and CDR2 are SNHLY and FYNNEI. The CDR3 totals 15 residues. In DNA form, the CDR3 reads TGTGCCAGCAAACCAGGGACTAGCGGCGGAGAGACCCAGTACTTC. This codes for CASKPGTSGGETQYF.

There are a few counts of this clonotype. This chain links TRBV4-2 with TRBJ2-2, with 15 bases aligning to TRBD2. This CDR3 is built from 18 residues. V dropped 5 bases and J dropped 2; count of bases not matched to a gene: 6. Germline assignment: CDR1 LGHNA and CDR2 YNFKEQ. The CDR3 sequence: CASSYGTSGRTNTGELFF. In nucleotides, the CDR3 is TGTGCCAGCAGCTACGGGACTAGCGGGAGGACTAACACCGGGGAGCTGTTTTTT.

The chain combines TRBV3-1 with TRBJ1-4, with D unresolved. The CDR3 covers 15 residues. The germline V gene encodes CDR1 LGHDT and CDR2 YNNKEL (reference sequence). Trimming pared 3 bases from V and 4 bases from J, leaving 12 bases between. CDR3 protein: CASSHGNGINEKLFF. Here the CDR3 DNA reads TGTGCCAGCAGCCACGGGAACGGCATTAATGAAAAACTGTTTTTT.

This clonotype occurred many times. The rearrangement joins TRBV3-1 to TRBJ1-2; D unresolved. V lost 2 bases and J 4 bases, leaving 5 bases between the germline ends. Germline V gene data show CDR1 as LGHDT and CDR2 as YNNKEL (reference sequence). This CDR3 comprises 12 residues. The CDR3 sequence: CASSQTGYGYTF. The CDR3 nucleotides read TGTGCCAGCAGCCAAACTGGCTATGGCTACACCTTC.

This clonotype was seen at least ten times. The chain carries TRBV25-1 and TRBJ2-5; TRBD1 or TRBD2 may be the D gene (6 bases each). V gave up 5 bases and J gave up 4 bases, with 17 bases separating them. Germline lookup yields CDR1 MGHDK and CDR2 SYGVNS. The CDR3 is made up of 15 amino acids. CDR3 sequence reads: CASSRGGLRGETQYF. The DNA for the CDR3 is TGTGCCAGCAGTCGAGGGGGGCTAAGGGGAGAGACCCAGTACTTC. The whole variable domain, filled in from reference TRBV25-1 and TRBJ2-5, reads EADIYQTPRYLVIGTGKKITLECSQTMGHDKMYWYQQDPGMELHLIHYSYGVNSTEKGDLSSESTVSRIRTEHFPLTLESARPSHTSQYLCASSRGGLRGETQYFGPGTRLLVL.

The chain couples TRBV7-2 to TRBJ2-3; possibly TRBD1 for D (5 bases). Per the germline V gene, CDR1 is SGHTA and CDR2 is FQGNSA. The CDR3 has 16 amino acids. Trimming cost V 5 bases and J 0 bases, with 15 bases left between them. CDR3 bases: TGTGCCAGCAGCCCAGGGATTTCCCTTAGCACAGATACGCAGTATTTT. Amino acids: CASSPGISLSTDTQYF.

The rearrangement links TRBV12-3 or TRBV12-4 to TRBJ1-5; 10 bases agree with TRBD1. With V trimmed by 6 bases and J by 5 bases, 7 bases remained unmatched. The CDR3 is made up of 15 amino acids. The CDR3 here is CASSLGQGLYQPQHF. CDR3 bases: TGTGCCAGCAGCTTGGGACAGGGGCTCTATCAGCCCCAGCATTTT.

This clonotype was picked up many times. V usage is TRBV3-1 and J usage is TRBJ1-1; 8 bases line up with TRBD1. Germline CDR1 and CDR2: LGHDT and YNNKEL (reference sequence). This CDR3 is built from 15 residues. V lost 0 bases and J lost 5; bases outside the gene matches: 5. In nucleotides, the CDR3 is TGTGCCAGCAGCCAAGATCCAGGGGGCAGGACTGAAGCTTTCTTT. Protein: CASSQDPGGRTEAFF.

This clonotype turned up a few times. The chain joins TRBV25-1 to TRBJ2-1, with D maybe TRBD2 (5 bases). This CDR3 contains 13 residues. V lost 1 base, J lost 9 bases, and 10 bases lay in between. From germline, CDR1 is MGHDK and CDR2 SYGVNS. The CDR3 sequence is CASSEWASLEQFF. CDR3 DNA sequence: TGTGCCAGCAGTGAATGGGCTAGCCTTGAGCAGTTCTTC.

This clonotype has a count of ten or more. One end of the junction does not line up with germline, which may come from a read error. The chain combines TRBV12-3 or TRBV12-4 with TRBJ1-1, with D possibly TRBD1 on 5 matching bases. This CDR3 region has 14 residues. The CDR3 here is CASSLGQPNTEAFF. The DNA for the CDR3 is TGCGCCAGCAGCTTGGGGCAACCGAACACTGAAGCTTTCTTT.

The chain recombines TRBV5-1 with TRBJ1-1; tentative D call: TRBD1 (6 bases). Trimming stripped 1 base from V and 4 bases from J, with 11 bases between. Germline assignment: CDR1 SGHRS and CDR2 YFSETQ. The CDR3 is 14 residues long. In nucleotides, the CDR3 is TGCGCCAGCAGCTTGTACGGGGGGCCCACTGAAGCTTTCTTT. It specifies CASSLYGGPTEAFF.

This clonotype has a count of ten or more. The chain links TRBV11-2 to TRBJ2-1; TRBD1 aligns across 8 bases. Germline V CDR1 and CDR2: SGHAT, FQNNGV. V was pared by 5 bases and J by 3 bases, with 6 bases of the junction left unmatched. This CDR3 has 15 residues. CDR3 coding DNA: TGTGCCAGCAGCGGCCGGGACAGGTTCTACAATGAGCAGTTCTTC. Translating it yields CASSGRDRFYNEQFF.

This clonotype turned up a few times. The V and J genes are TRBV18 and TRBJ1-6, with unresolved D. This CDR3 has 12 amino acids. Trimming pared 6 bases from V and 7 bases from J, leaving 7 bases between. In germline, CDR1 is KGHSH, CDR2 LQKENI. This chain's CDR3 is CASSSANSPLHF. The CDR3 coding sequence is TGTGCCAGCTCGTCCGCAAATTCACCCCTCCACTTT.